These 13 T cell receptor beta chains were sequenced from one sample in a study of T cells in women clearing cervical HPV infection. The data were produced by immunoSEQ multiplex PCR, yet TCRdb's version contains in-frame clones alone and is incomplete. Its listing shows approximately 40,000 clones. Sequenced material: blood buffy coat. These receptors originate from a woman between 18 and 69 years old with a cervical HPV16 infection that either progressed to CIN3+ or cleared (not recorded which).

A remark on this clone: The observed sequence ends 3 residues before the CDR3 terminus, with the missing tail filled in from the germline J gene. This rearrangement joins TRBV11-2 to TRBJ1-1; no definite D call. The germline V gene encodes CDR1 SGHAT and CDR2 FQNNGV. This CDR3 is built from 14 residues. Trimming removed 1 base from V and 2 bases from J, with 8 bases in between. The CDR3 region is CASSLALINTEAFF. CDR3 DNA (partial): TGTGCCAGCAGCTTAGCTTTAATAAACACTGAA.

The CDR3 protein is CASSQVRDTGELFF. CDR3 DNA (partial): TGCGCCAGCAGCCAAGTGCGTGACACCGGGGAG. The chain carries TRBV4-1 and TRBJ2-2; no definite D call. The missing CDR3 end, 3 residues past where the read stops, is filled in from the germline J gene. V lost 1 base, J lost 3 bases, and 6 bases lay in between. The germline CDR1 and CDR2 sequences are MGHRA and YSYEKL. This CDR3 region has 14 residues.

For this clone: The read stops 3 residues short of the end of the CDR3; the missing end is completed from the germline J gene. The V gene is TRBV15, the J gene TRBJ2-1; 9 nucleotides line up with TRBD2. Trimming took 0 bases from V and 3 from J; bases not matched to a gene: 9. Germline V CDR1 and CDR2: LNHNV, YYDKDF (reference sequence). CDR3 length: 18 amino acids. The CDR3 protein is CATSRDWGGGVVYNEQFF. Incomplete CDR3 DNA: TGTGCCACCAGCAGAGATTGGGGCGGGGGGGTGGTCTACAATGAG.

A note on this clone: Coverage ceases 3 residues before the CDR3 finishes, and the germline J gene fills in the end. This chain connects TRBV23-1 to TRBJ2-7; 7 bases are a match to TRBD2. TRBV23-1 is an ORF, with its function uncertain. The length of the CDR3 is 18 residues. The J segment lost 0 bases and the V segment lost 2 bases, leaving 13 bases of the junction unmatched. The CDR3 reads CASSQPVGKREDSYEQYF. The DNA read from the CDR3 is TGCGCCAGCAGTCAACCGGTCGGGAAGCGGGAAGACTCCTACGAG.

The CDR3 sequence: CARQRDQPQHF. The sequenced CDR3 bases are TGTGCCAGACAAAGAGATCAGCCC. The chain joins TRBV19 to TRBJ1-5; D uncertain. The read ends 3 residues shy of where the CDR3 ends; the end is completed using the germline J gene. There are 11 residues in the CDR3. The germline V gene has CDR1 LNHDA and CDR2 SQIVND (reference sequence). The V gene lost 9 bases and the J gene lost 5 bases, with 8 bases spanning the gap.

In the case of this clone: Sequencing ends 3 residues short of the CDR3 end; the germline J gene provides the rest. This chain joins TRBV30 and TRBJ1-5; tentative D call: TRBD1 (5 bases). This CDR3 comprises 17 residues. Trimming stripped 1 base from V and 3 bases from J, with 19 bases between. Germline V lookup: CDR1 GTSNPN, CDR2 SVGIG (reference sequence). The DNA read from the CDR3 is TGTGCCTGGAGTGCGAGCCCCCTCGGGGGGACCAATCAGCCC. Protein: CAWSASPLGGTNQP. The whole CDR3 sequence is CAWSASPLGGTNQPQHF.

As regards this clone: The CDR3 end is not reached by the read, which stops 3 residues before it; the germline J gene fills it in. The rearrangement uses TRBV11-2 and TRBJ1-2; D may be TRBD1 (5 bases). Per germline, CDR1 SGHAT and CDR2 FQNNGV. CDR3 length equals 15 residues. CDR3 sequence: CASSLDLSRGGSYTF. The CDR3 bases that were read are TGTGCCAGCAGCTTAGATCTAAGTAGGGGAGGAAGC.

The CDR3 loop is CASSLGTDRGNQPQHF. Incomplete CDR3 DNA: TGCGCCAGCAGCTTGGGGACAGATCGGGGCAATCAGCCC. The V and J genes are TRBV5-1 and TRBJ1-5; D is perhaps TRBD1 (6 bases). The read is 3 residues too short to cover the CDR3 end, so that end is filled in from the germline J gene. Germline V gene lookup returns CDR1 SGHRS and CDR2 YFSETQ. The CDR3 contains 16 residues. Trimming cost V 0 bases and J 2 bases, with 12 bases left between them.

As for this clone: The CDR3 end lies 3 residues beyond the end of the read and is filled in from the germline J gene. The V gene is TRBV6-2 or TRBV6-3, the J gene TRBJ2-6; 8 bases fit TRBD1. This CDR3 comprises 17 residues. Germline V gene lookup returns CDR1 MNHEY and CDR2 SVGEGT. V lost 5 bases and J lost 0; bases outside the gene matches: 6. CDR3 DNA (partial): TGTGCCAGCAGTCCCGACAGGGGTAGCTCTGGGGCCAACGTC. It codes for CASSPDRGSSGANV. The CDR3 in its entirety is CASSPDRGSSGANVLTF.

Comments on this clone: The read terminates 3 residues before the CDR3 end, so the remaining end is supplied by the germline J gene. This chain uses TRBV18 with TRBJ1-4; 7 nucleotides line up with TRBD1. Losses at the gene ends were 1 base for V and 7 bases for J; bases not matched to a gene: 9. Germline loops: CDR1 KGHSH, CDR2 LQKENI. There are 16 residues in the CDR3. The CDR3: CASSPLSHRGGEKLFF. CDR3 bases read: TGTGCCAGCTCACCACTATCCCACAGGGGAGGTGAAAAA.

The CDR3 region is CASSPLPTGVNSPLHF. The CDR3 DNA, read in part, is TGTGCCAGCAGTCCCCTTCCGACAGGGGTTAATTCACCC. V gene TRBV2 combines with J gene TRBJ1-6, with TRBD1 matching over 8 bases. The sequence runs out 3 residues before the end of the CDR3; the remainder is reconstructed from the germline J gene. V lost 5 bases to trimming and J lost 6 bases; unmatched junction nucleotides: 9. The CDR3 loop spans 16 amino acids. CDR1 and CDR2 (germline): SNHLY, FYNNEI.

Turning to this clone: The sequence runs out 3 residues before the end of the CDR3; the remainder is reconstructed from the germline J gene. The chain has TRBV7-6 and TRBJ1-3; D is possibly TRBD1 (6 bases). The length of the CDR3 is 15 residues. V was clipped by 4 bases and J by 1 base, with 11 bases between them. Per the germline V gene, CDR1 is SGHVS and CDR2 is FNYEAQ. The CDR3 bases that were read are TGTGCCAGCAGCTCGCCGGGGACATCTGGAAACACC. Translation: CASSSPGTSGNT. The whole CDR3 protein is CASSSPGTSGNTIYF.

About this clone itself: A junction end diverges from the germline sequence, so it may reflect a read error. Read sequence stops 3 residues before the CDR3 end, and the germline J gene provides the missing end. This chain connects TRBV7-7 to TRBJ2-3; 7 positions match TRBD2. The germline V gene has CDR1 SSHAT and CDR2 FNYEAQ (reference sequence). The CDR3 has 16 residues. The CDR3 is CASSRNGGSGGDTQYF. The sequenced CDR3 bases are TGTGCTAGCAGCCGGAACGGGGGTTCGGGAGGAGATACG.